These 29 T cell receptor beta chains originate from one sample sequenced in a study of T-cell memory formation after mild COVID-19. TCRdb itself ran the 5' RACE reads through MiXCR, one entry per CDR3 protein. The sample carries 150,000 or so distinct CDR3 sequences, about 14% recorded once. Material: PBMCs or a T cell subset sorted from them (not recorded which). The receptors originated from an adult woman who had mild COVID-19 (a few samples of this study predate the infection). Cell type and time point are not known.

The rearrangement uses TRBV27 and TRBJ2-3; 7 positions match TRBD2. The J segment lost 4 bases and the V segment lost 8 bases, leaving 15 bases of the junction unmatched. Germline CDR1 MNHEY, CDR2 SMNVEV (reference sequence). This CDR3 spans 16 amino acids. The CDR3 loop reads CASREAGVPRSDTQYF. In nucleotides, the CDR3 is TGTGCCAGCCGGGAGGCGGGAGTGCCGAGGTCAGATACGCAGTATTTT.

The CDR3 DNA reads TGTGCCAGCAGCCAAACGGACAGAAACACCGGGGAGCTGTTTTTT. Its protein is CASSQTDRNTGELFF. The V and J genes are TRBV4-2 and TRBJ2-2; the D gene is possibly TRBD1 (6 bases). Trimming took 2 bases from V and 2 from J, leaving 9 bases between them. CDR1 is LGHNA, CDR2 YNFKEQ, per germline. The CDR3 length is 15 residues.

This clonotype was seen a few times. The CDR3 region has the DNA TGTGCCAGCAGTCGGGACAGGCAGAACACTGAAGCTTTCTTT. As protein: CASSRDRQNTEAFF. J is TRBJ1-1 and V is TRBV7-2, with 8 nucleotides matching TRBD1. CDR1 SGHTA and CDR2 FQGNSA come from the germline V gene. V gave up 6 bases and J gave up 1 base; unmatched junction bases: 4. The CDR3 runs 14 residues.

The rearrangement joins TRBV5-1 to TRBJ2-2; D ambiguous. Trimming took 2 bases from V and 6 from J, leaving 8 bases between them. Germline lookup yields CDR1 SGHRS and CDR2 YFSETQ. There are 13 residues in the CDR3. CDR3 amino acids: CASSLSGAGELFF. As DNA, the CDR3 is TGCGCCAGCAGCTTATCAGGAGCCGGGGAGCTGTTTTTT. Drawing the rest from reference TRBV5-1 and TRBJ2-2, the complete variable domain is KAGVTQTPRYLIKTRGQQVTLSCSPISGHRSVSWYQQTPGQGLQFLFEYFSETQRNKGNFPGRFSGRQFSNSRSEMNVSTLELGDSALYLCASSLSGAGELFFGEGSRLTVL.

At least ten counts were recorded for this clonotype. The chain uses TRBV12-3 or TRBV12-4 and TRBJ2-6, with no clear D. V lost 2 bases and J lost 3, with 2 bases in between. This CDR3 region has 13 residues. The chain's CDR3 is CASSLSGANVLTF. The CDR3 DNA is TGTGCCAGCAGTTTAAGTGGGGCCAACGTCCTGACTTTC.

This clonotype was recorded at least ten times. V gene TRBV6-2 or TRBV6-3 combines with J gene TRBJ2-3; 8 nucleotides match TRBD2. V lost 4 bases and J lost 2; bases outside the gene matches: 11. Germline assignment: CDR1 MNHEY and CDR2 SVGEGT. The CDR3 covers 17 residues. CDR3 sequence: CASSSYLTSVHTDTQYF. The CDR3, as DNA: TGTGCCAGCAGTTCCTACTTGACTAGCGTCCACACAGATACGCAGTATTTT.

This clonotype was seen only a few times. J is TRBJ1-1 and V is TRBV12-3 or TRBV12-4; D unclear. CDR3 length equals 15 residues. Between the trimmed V and J ends, which lost 3 bases and 5 bases, there was a span of 16 bases. The CDR3 DNA follows: TGTGCCAGCAGTTTGGGATTGGGTGGTAGGACTGAAGCTTTCTTT. This sequence encodes CASSLGLGGRTEAFF.

The chain combines TRBV3-1 with TRBJ2-7, with 10 nucleotides matching TRBD1. V lost 4 bases, J lost 4 bases, and 4 bases stayed unmatched. The CDR3 runs 14 residues. Germline V gene lookup returns CDR1 LGHDT and CDR2 YNNKEL (reference sequence). The chain's CDR3 is CASSRGTGEYEQYF. CDR3 in DNA: TGTGCCAGCAGCCGCGGGACAGGGGAATACGAGCAGTACTTC.

In its sample, this clonotype was seen a few times. The chain recombines TRBV5-6 with TRBJ2-7; perhaps TRBD2 as D (6 bases). This CDR3 is built from 15 residues. V shed 1 base and J shed 0 bases, with 11 bases lying between them. Germline V gene data show CDR1 as SGHDT and CDR2 as YYEEEE. CDR3: CASSLSSGSSYEQYF. Written as DNA, the CDR3 is TGTGCCAGCAGCTTGAGTAGCGGCAGCTCCTACGAGCAGTACTTC.

Turning to this clonotype: A read error is possible here, since a much larger clone lies one base away. This rearrangement joins TRBV7-8 to TRBJ2-3; D is possibly TRBD1 (6 bases). Gene TRBJ1-5 matches the end of the DNA better, so the J call may be wrong. Germline V gene data show CDR1 as SGHVS and CDR2 as FQNEAQ. The CDR3 spans 17 residues. Here the CDR3 DNA reads TGTGCCAGCAGCTGGGGACTAGCGGGGGGGCGCGCAGATACGCAGCATTTT. Encoded protein: CASSWGLAGGRADTQHF.

The sample holds a few counts of this clonotype. The chain uses TRBV6-5 and TRBJ1-5; D unclear. In germline, CDR1 is MNHEY, CDR2 SVGAGI. CDR3 length equals 16 residues. The V and J ends lost 6 bases and 1 base respectively, with 16 bases between them. In nucleotides, the CDR3 is TGTGCCAGCAGAAACCGGGCCCGCGGCAGCAATCAGCCCCAGCATTTT. Protein: CASRNRARGSNQPQHF.

This clonotype has only a few counts. J is TRBJ2-6 and V is TRBV6-5; the D is unclear. CDR1 MNHEY and CDR2 SVGAGI come from the germline V gene. This CDR3 is built from 17 residues. V gave up 2 bases and J gave up 0 bases, with 11 bases separating them. The CDR3 bases are TGTGCCAGCAGTTACGCGGCCGCGAGCTCTGGGGCCAACGTCCTGACTTTC. Protein sequence: CASSYAAASSGANVLTF.

At least ten counts were recorded for this clonotype. The chain joins TRBV4-3 to TRBJ2-3, with no clear D. CDR1 and CDR2 from the germline V gene are LGHNA and YSLEER. CDR3 length equals 16 residues. V shed 4 bases and J shed 3 bases, with 17 bases lying between them. The CDR3 nucleotides read TGCGCCAGCAGCCTTAGGACCCCGCAGAGAACAGATACGCAGTATTTT. It is translated as CASSLRTPQRTDTQYF.

The rearrangement links TRBV7-9 to TRBJ2-5; 8 bases fit TRBD2. Per germline, CDR1 SEHNR and CDR2 FQNEAQ (reference sequence). Trimming cost V 5 bases and J 4 bases; bases outside gene matches: 3. The CDR3 is made up of 13 amino acids. CDR3 in amino acids: CASSAGGVETQYF. CDR3 in DNA: TGTGCCAGCAGCGCGGGGGGAGTAGAGACCCAGTACTTC.

This clonotype has only a few counts. The CDR3 DNA reads as TGTGCCAGCAGGTACCAATACGAGCAGTACTTC. Translation: CASRYQYEQYF. V usage is TRBV12-3 or TRBV12-4 and J usage is TRBJ2-7, with D unclear. The CDR3 consists of 11 residues. Trimming took off 6 bases at V and 4 bases at J, with 7 bases between the two ends.

This clonotype was detected only a few times. The V call is TRBV6-4, the J call TRBJ2-7; possible D gene TRBD1, 6 bases. This CDR3 is 18 amino acids long. Trimming stripped 3 bases from V and 0 bases from J, with 21 bases between. Germline CDR1 MRHNA, CDR2 SNTAGT. The CDR3 reads CASSEYQTHDRPSYEQYF. The CDR3 DNA is TGTGCCAGCAGTGAATATCAAACCCACGACAGGCCCTCCTACGAGCAGTACTTC.

This clonotype showed up just a few times. The chain links TRBV12-3 or TRBV12-4 to TRBJ2-3; unclear D gene. The V gene lost 6 bases and the J gene lost 2 bases, with 9 bases spanning the gap. This CDR3 contains 13 residues. The CDR3 spells CASRPGITDTQYF. CDR3 coding DNA: TGTGCCAGCAGACCAGGAATCACAGATACGCAGTATTTT.

Notes on this clonotype: One junction end does not reproduce the germline sequence, and a read error may be involved. The chain recombines TRBV6-6 with TRBJ1-1; 9 nucleotides align to TRBD1. Germline V gene lookup returns CDR1 MNHNY and CDR2 SVGAGI (reference sequence). The CDR3 runs to 15 residues. The CDR3 DNA follows: TGTGCCAGCACTTACCCCACAGGGGGCAACACTGAAGCTTTCTTT. Translated: CASTYPTGGNTEAFF.

The CDR3 nucleotides are TGTGCCAGCAGTTACTTCGGGAGGGGCACCGGGGAGCTGTTTTTT. Encoded protein: CASSYFGRGTGELFF. This chain links TRBV6-2 or TRBV6-3 with TRBJ2-2; 8 bases are shared with TRBD2. V lost 1 base, J lost 4 bases, and 2 bases stayed unmatched. The length of the CDR3 is 15 residues. Germline V lookup: CDR1 MNHEY, CDR2 SVGEGT.

The chain combines TRBV20-1 with TRBJ1-2; 8 bases are shared with TRBD1. After removal of 4 bases from V and 4 bases from J, the junction contained 11 bases not matched to a gene. CDR1 is DFQATT and CDR2 is SNEGSKA in the germline V gene (reference sequence). This CDR3 comprises 15 residues. The CDR3: CSANPGQGDVYGYTF. The CDR3 DNA sequence: TGCAGTGCTAATCCCGGACAGGGAGACGTCTATGGCTACACCTTC.

This clonotype came up a few times. This chain uses TRBV20-1 with TRBJ2-3, with 7 positions matching TRBD2. Trimming took 2 bases from V and 0 from J; bases not matched to a gene: 5. The CDR3 is 15 amino acids. CDR1 is DFQATT and CDR2 is SNEGSKA in the germline V gene (reference sequence). CDR3 bases: TGCAGTGCTAGATCATGGGGGGGGAGCACAGATACGCAGTATTTT. Translated, it gives CSARSWGGSTDTQYF.

This clonotype was seen a handful of times. V and J are TRBV9 and TRBJ2-1, with D possibly being TRBD2 (5 bases). The germline V gene has CDR1 SGDLS and CDR2 YYNGEE. V lost 2 bases to trimming and J lost 2 bases, with 11 bases between them. The CDR3 consists of 15 residues. CDR3 sequence reads: CASSVREGTYNEQFF. The DNA for the CDR3 is TGTGCCAGCAGCGTGCGCGAGGGTACCTACAATGAGCAGTTCTTC.

The genes are TRBV20-1 and TRBJ2-7, with D unclear. Germline-derived CDR1 and CDR2 are DFQATT and SNEGSKA (reference sequence). Trimming removed 3 bases at V and 4 bases at J, with 13 bases between. The CDR3 covers 13 residues. The chain's CDR3 is CSARRDTTYEQYF. CDR3 sequence (DNA): TGCAGTGCTAGGAGAGACACCACTTACGAGCAGTACTTC.

The chain couples TRBV20-1 to TRBJ2-7; 8 bases are a match to TRBD1. V lost 5 bases, J lost 6 bases, and 12 bases stayed unmatched. CDR3 length: 14 amino acids. Germline V gene data show CDR1 as DFQATT and CDR2 as SNEGSKA (reference sequence). CDR3 region: CSAGQGTLMAEQYF. In DNA, the CDR3 is TGCAGTGCTGGACAGGGAACCCTAATGGCCGAGCAGTACTTC.

This clonotype was detected only a few times. The chain carries TRBV6-6 and TRBJ1-4; D is uncertain. V was clipped by 5 bases and J by 6 bases, with 10 bases between them. This CDR3 spans 13 amino acids. CDR1 is MNHNY, CDR2 SVGAGI, per germline (reference sequence). CDR3 sequence: CASSRAGDEKLFF. DNA for the CDR3: TGTGCCAGCAGTCGGGCCGGGGATGAAAAACTGTTTTTT.

The chain carries TRBV5-5 and TRBJ1-6; weak D call: TRBD1 (5 bases). The CDR3 is 16 residues long. The germline V gene has CDR1 SGHKS and CDR2 YYEKEE (reference sequence). Trimming cost V 3 bases and J 9 bases, with 19 bases left between them. CDR3 sequence: CASSSPLRDYGSPLHF. CDR3 DNA sequence: TGTGCCAGCAGCTCCCCTCTAAGGGACTACGGTTCACCCCTCCACTTT.

The chain joins TRBV25-1 to TRBJ1-2; a possible D gene is TRBD1 (6 bases). CDR1 is MGHDK and CDR2 is SYGVNS in the germline V gene. There are 15 residues in the CDR3. Trimming stripped 6 bases from V and 8 bases from J, with 22 bases between. CDR3 DNA sequence: TGTGCCAGCAGGGCCTCCCTCCGGGGGGCGCGGGGCTACACCTTC. This sequence encodes CASRASLRGARGYTF.

This clonotype has at least ten counts. The chain combines TRBV20-1 with TRBJ2-3, with TRBD2 identical over 9 bases. V lost 5 bases and J lost 7; bases outside the gene matches: 13. The CDR3 is 15 amino acids. Germline-derived CDR1 and CDR2 are DFQATT and SNEGSKA (reference sequence). In nucleotides, the CDR3 is TGCAGTGCTGACCCTAGGACTAGCGCGGGCTATACGCAGTATTTT. It specifies CSADPRTSAGYTQYF.

This clonotype was seen only a few times. The chain is built from TRBV5-4 and TRBJ2-3, with 8 bases that match TRBD2. There are 15 residues in the CDR3. Germline CDR1 reads SGHNT; CDR2 reads YYREEE (reference sequence). V lost 1 base and J lost 2; bases outside the gene matches: 3. CDR3 coding DNA: TGTGCCAGCAGCTTGAGCGGGGGAACCACAGATACGCAGTATTTT. It yields the protein CASSLSGGTTDTQYF.